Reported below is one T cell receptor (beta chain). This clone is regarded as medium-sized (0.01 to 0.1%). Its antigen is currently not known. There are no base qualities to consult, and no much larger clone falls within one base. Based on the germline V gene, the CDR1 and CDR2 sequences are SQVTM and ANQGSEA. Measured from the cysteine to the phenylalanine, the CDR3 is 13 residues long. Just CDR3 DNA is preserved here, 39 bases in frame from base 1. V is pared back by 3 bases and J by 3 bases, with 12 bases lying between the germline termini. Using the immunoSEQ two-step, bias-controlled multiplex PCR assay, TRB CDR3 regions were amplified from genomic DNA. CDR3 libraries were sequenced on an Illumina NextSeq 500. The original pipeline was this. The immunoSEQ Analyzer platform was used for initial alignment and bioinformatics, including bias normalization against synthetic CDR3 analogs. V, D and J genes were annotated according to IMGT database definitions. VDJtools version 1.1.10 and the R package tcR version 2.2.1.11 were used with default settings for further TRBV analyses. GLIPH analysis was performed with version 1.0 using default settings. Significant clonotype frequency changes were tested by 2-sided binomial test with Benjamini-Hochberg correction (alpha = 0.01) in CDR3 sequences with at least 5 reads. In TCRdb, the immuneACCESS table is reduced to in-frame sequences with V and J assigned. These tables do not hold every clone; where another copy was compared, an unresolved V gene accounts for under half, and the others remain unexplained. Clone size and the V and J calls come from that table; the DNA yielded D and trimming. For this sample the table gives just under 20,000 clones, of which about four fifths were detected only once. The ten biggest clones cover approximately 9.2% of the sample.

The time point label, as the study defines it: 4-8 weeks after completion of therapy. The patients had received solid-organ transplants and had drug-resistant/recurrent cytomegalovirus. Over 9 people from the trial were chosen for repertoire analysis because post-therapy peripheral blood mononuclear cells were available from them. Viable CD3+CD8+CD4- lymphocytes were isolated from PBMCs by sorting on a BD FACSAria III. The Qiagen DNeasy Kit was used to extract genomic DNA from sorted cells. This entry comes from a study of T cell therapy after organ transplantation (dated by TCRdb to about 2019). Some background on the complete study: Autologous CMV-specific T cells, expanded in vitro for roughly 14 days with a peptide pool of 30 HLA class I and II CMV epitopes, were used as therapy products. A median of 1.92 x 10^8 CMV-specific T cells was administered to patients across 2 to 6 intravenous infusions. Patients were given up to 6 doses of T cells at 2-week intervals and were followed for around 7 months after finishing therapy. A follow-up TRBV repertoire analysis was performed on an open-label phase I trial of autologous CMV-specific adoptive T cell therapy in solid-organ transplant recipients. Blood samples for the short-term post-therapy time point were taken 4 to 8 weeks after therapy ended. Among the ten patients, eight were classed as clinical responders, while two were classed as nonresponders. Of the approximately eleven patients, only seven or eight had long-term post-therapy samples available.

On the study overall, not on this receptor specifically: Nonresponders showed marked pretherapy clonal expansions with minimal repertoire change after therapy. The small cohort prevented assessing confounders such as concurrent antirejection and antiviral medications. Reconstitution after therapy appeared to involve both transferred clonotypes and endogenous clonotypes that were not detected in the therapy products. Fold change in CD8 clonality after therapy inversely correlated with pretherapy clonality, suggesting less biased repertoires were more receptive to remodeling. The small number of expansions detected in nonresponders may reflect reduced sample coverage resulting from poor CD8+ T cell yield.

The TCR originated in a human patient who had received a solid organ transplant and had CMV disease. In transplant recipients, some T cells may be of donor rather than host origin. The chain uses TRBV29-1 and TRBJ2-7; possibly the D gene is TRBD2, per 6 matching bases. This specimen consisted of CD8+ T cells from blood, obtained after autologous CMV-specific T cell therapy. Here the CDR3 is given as CSVEDSGGYEQYF. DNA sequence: TGCAGCGTTGAGGATAGCGGAGGCTACGAGCAGTACTTC.